The present T cell receptor beta chain was sequenced within a study of blood T cell repertoires in COVID-19. Study overall: Samples came from the United States, Italy and Spain, spanning acute and convalescent COVID-19.

The CDR3 spans 13 residues. Germline lookup yields CDR1 SGHRS and CDR2 YFSETQ. J was trimmed by 8 bases and V by 4 bases; bases with no gene match: 6. As for this clone: This same CDR3 is encoded by further DNA sequences in the sample.

Seattle cases were enrolled at active infection and followed longitudinally. The protocol was immunoSEQ multiplex PCR, while the TCRdb copy is restricted to in-frame clones and leaves out a portion. The sample carries about 200,000 clones, around 86% recorded once. This receptor was identified in a woman in her 50s with COVID-19, enrolled during active disease. Material for sequencing was peripheral blood. The gene calls are TRBV5-1 and TRBJ1-2; the match to TRBD1 covers 9 bases. The chain's CDR3 is CASSLGQGEGYTF. CDR3 nucleotide sequence: TGCGCCAGCAGCCTGGGACAGGGCGAGGGCTACACCTTC.